What follows are 28 T cell receptor beta chains derived from one specimen sequenced in a study of blood T cell repertoires in COVID-19. Sequencing used immunoSEQ multiplex PCR; TCRdb keeps in-frame clones, though not all of them. The table includes roughly 190,000 clones, about four fifths detected once. Sequencing was carried out using PBMCs or T cells enriched from blood (not recorded which). Receptors were obtained from a woman in her twenties or thirties who had recovered from COVID-19.

The chain recombines TRBV11-3 with TRBJ2-2; tentative D call: TRBD2 (7 bases). V was clipped by 5 bases and J by 4 bases, with 17 bases between them. The CDR3 is 16 residues long. CDR1 is SGHNT and CDR2 is YENEEA in the germline V gene. The CDR3 loop is CASSGGGGRGTGELFF. In DNA, the CDR3 is TGTGCCAGCAGCGGGGGAGGGGGACGTGGCACCGGGGAGCTGTTTTTT.

V is TRBV5-1 and J is TRBJ2-7; 7 bases align to TRBD2. J gave up 6 bases and V 0 bases, and 3 bases lay outside the gene matches. Germline loops: CDR1 SGHRS, CDR2 YFSETQ. The CDR3 contains 13 residues. CDR3 residues: CASSLGLAGEQYF. The CDR3 coding sequence is TGCGCCAGCAGCTTGGGACTAGCTGGCGAGCAGTACTTC.

The chain carries TRBV28 and TRBJ2-7, with a tentative D call TRBD1 (6 bases). The CDR3 totals 13 residues. Germline assignment: CDR1 MDHEN and CDR2 SYDVKM. V was pared by 6 bases and J by 3 bases, with 12 bases between. In nucleotides, the CDR3 is TGTGCCAGCAGGGGGGCCGTAAACTACGAGCAGTACTTC. Translating it yields CASRGAVNYEQYF.

J is TRBJ2-3 and V is TRBV3-1 (or the pseudogene TRBV3-2); perhaps TRBD2 as D (6 bases). CDR1 LGHDT and CDR2 YNNKEL come from the germline V gene (reference sequence). This CDR3 has 14 amino acids. The ends were cut back, 3 bases at V and 1 base at J, with 8 bases in the middle. CDR3 sequence (DNA): TGTGCCAGCAGCCATTCGGGGGGCACAGATACGCAGTATTTT. This encodes CASSHSGGTDTQYF.

DNA for the CDR3: TGTGCCAGCAGTTTCGGGGGGAGCACAGATACGCAGTATTTT. Protein product: CASSFGGSTDTQYF. This chain connects TRBV28 to TRBJ2-3; 7 nucleotides line up with TRBD2. The CDR3 is made up of 14 amino acids. Losses at the gene ends were 3 bases for V and 0 bases for J; bases not matched to a gene: 0. Germline V gene sequence: CDR1 MDHEN, CDR2 SYDVKM.

The chain employs TRBV23-1 and TRBJ2-1; D perhaps matches TRBD1 (6 bases). TRBV23-1 has ORF status, its function being uncertain. V was clipped by 2 bases and J by 10 bases, with 9 bases between them. The CDR3 is 12 amino acids. CDR3 sequence (DNA): TGCGCCAGCAGTCAAACAGGGAGAGAGCAGTTCTTC. The encoded protein is CASSQTGREQFF.

CDR3 nucleotides: TGTGCCTGGAACTTCTCACCCACCGGGGAGCTGTTTTTT. It encodes CAWNFSPTGELFF. The rearrangement links TRBV30 to TRBJ2-2; no definite D call. Per the germline V gene, CDR1 is GTSNPN and CDR2 is SVGIG (reference sequence). Trimming took 4 bases from V and 4 from J, leaving 10 bases between them. The CDR3 sequence is 13 residues long. Full variable domain (outside the CDR3, taken from reference TRBV30 and TRBJ2-2): SQTIHQWPATLVQPVGSPLSLECTVEGTSNPNLYWYRQAAGRGLQLLFYSVGIGQISSEVPQNLSASRPQDRQFILSSKKLLLSDSGFYLCAWNFSPTGELFFGEGSRLTVL.

There are a few counts of this clone. The CDR3 coding sequence is TGTGCCAGCTCCGGGGTGATCGGCAATCAGCCCCAGCATTTT. Protein sequence: CASSGVIGNQPQHF. The rearrangement uses TRBV18 and TRBJ1-5, with D uncertain. Per germline, CDR1 KGHSH and CDR2 LQKENI. CDR3 size: 14 residues. V lost 6 bases to trimming and J lost 2 bases, with 11 bases between them.

Only one count was recorded for this clone. V gene TRBV7-2 combines with J gene TRBJ2-1, with D maybe TRBD1 (6 bases). The CDR3 is made up of 15 amino acids. The V and J ends lost 5 bases and 1 base respectively, with 12 bases between them. Germline values: CDR1 SGHTA, CDR2 FQGNSA. The CDR3, as DNA: TGTGCCAGCAGCCCCCACAGGGCTTCCTACAATGAGCAGTTCTTC. It encodes CASSPHRASYNEQFF.

The chain uses TRBV2 and TRBJ1-1; tentatively, D is TRBD1 (6 bases). Trimming took off 7 bases at V and 1 base at J, with 10 bases between the two ends. The CDR3 is 13 amino acids. CDR1 and CDR2 from the germline V gene are SNHLY and FYNNEI. The CDR3 nucleotides read TGTGCCAGCAAAGGACAGACGAACACTGAAGCTTTCTTT. Translated: CASKGQTNTEAFF.

This chain joins TRBV2 and TRBJ2-5; 12 bases map to TRBD2. Looked up from germline, CDR1 is SNHLY and CDR2 is FYNNEI. The CDR3 totals 15 residues. J lost 5 bases, V lost 7 bases, and 8 bases had no gene match. The CDR3 nucleotides read TGTGCCAGCACGGTGGCTAGCGGGGGGGCGGAGACCCAGTACTTC. Protein: CASTVASGGAETQYF.

The chain links TRBV30 to TRBJ1-5; D is perhaps TRBD1 (5 bases). The CDR3 runs 13 residues. Trimming stripped 0 bases from V and 6 bases from J, with 9 bases between. Per the germline V gene, CDR1 is GTSNPN and CDR2 is SVGIG (reference sequence). Written as DNA, the CDR3 is TGTGCCTGGAGTGTGGGAGGGGCTCAGCCCCAGCATTTT. This translates into CAWSVGGAQPQHF.

This chain uses TRBV12-5 with TRBJ2-7; 8 nucleotides line up with TRBD2. CDR3 length: 17 amino acids. Losses at the gene ends were 2 bases for V and 3 bases for J; bases not matched to a gene: 12. The germline V gene has CDR1 LGHNT and CDR2 FRNRAP. The CDR3 sequence is CASGLPRGGLKYYEQYV. CDR3 sequence (DNA): TGTGCTAGTGGTTTGCCACGGGGGGGACTGAAGTACTACGAGCAGTACGTC.

The chain employs TRBV28 and TRBJ2-1; 16 nucleotides match TRBD2. V shed 5 bases and J 2 bases; nucleotides not matched to a gene: 9. CDR1 is MDHEN, CDR2 SYDVKM, per germline. This CDR3 comprises 19 residues. In nucleotides, the CDR3 is TGTGCCAGCAGTACCCGACCAGGGACTAGCGGGAGGGCCTACAATGAGCAGTTCTTC. It specifies CASSTRPGTSGRAYNEQFF.

This clone was seen once. This same CDR3 is encoded by further DNA sequences in the sample. CDR3 protein: CASSQAGQGSEQFF. In DNA, the CDR3 is TGTGCCAGCAGCCAAGCGGGACAGGGGTCCGAGCAGTTCTTC. The gene calls are TRBV3-1 (or the pseudogene TRBV3-2) and TRBJ2-1; 10 bases match TRBD1. CDR1 is LGHDT, CDR2 YNNKEL, per germline (reference sequence). The CDR3 loop spans 14 amino acids. J was trimmed by 10 bases and V by 1 base; bases with no gene match: 4.

In this sample, this clone turned up once. V and J are TRBV29-1 and TRBJ2-7; TRBD2 matches 10 bases. Germline-derived CDR1 and CDR2 are SQVTM and ANQGSEA. There are 15 residues in the CDR3. The V gene end was trimmed by 1 base and the J gene end by 4 bases; junction bases not matched to a gene: 7. In DNA form, the CDR3 reads TGCAGCGTTGAAGGGAGCGTGACTAGCGGGTACGAGCAGTACTTC. It specifies CSVEGSVTSGYEQYF.

The chain is built from TRBV9 and TRBJ2-3, with unresolved D. From germline, CDR1 is SGDLS and CDR2 YYNGEE. The length of the CDR3 is 14 residues. Trimming stripped 4 bases from V and 1 base from J, with 10 bases between. CDR3 sequence: CASSPLTGTDTQYF. In nucleotides, the CDR3 is TGTGCCAGCAGCCCCCTTACGGGCACAGATACGCAGTATTTT.

The chain employs TRBV5-5 and TRBJ1-1, with a tentative D call TRBD1 (6 bases). Deletions cut 4 bases from V and 4 bases from J, with 14 bases between. Germline-derived CDR1 and CDR2 are SGHKS and YYEKEE (reference sequence). The CDR3 runs 14 residues. The CDR3 sequence: CASSPWGGGTEAFF. The CDR3 region has the DNA TGTGCCAGCAGCCCTTGGGGAGGGGGCACTGAAGCTTTCTTT.

This CDR3 is CASSEYLAGEKETQYF. The CDR3 DNA is TGCGCCAGCAGTGAGTACTTGGCGGGGGAGAAAGAGACCCAGTACTTC. The gene calls are TRBV10-1 and TRBJ2-5; TRBD2 matches at 7 bases. In germline, CDR1 is WNHNN, CDR2 SYGVQD (reference sequence). The CDR3 covers 16 residues. The V segment lost 1 base and the J segment 3 bases; nucleotides outside the gene matches: 8.

This sequence joins TRBV28 and TRBJ2-5; the match to TRBD2 covers 8 bases. The V gene end was trimmed by 6 bases and the J gene end by 2 bases; junction bases not matched to a gene: 5. From germline, CDR1 is MDHEN and CDR2 SYDVKM. This CDR3 is 14 amino acids long. In DNA form, the CDR3 reads TGTGCCAGCAGGGGCGGGGGGACGCAAGAGACCCAGTACTTC. Protein product: CASRGGGTQETQYF.

For the CDR3, the DNA is TGTGCCAGTAGTATTCAAAAAGGGGTCACCGGGGAGCTGTTTTTT. This gives the protein CASSIQKGVTGELFF. The chain is built from TRBV19 and TRBJ2-2; D might be TRBD1 (5 bases). Germline V gene sequence: CDR1 LNHDA, CDR2 SQIVND (reference sequence). This CDR3 region has 15 residues. V lost 3 bases, J lost 4 bases, and 12 bases lay in between.

V gene TRBV7-9 combines with J gene TRBJ1-4; no reliable D call. From germline, CDR1 is SEHNR and CDR2 FQNEAQ (reference sequence). V dropped 0 bases and J dropped 2 bases, with 7 bases sitting between them. The CDR3 length is 15 residues. CDR3 in amino acids: CASSLATRTNEKLFF. The CDR3 DNA follows: TGTGCCAGCAGCTTAGCGACCAGGACTAATGAAAAACTGTTTTTT.

This clone was counted between two and nine times. V gene TRBV19 combines with J gene TRBJ1-5; D gene uncertain. The V gene's germline CDR1 is LNHDA and CDR2 SQIVND (reference sequence). V lost 7 bases, J lost 1 base, and 11 bases lay in between. The CDR3 is made up of 14 amino acids. The CDR3 bases are TGTGCCAGTACCCTAAGCCTGAGCAATCAGCCCCAGCATTTT. This codes for CASTLSLSNQPQHF.

The chain combines TRBV25-1 with TRBJ2-2, with D possibly matching TRBD1 (6 bases). Deletions cut 1 base from V and 0 bases from J, with 9 bases between. The germline CDR1 and CDR2 sequences are MGHDK and SYGVNS. The CDR3 has 16 residues. The CDR3 loop reads CASSEFGGSNTGELFF. CDR3 sequence (DNA): TGTGCCAGCAGTGAATTTGGGGGCTCGAACACCGGGGAGCTGTTTTTT.

V gene TRBV10-3 combines with J gene TRBJ1-1; D is ambiguous. V was trimmed by 2 bases and J by 2 bases, leaving 6 bases between them. CDR1 ENHRY and CDR2 SYGVKD come from the germline V gene. This CDR3 comprises 13 residues. The CDR3: CAISERTNTEAFF. The DNA of the CDR3 is TGTGCCATCAGTGAGAGAACTAACACTGAAGCTTTCTTT.

This rearrangement joins TRBV3-1 (or the pseudogene TRBV3-2) to TRBJ2-2; 7 nucleotides line up with TRBD1. CDR3 length equals 14 residues. The germline V gene has CDR1 LGHDT and CDR2 YNNKEL (reference sequence). With V trimmed by 5 bases and J by 3 bases, 3 bases remained unmatched. This CDR3 is CASSYRGYTGELFF. Here the CDR3 DNA reads TGTGCCAGCAGCTACAGGGGATACACCGGGGAGCTGTTTTTT.

The chain combines TRBV28 with TRBJ2-5; 9 nucleotides agree with TRBD1. The CDR3 sequence is 12 residues long. The trim removed 6 bases at V and 13 bases at J, leaving 9 bases unmatched. Looked up from germline, CDR1 is MDHEN and CDR2 is SYDVKM. The CDR3 reads CASSFTGGTVYF. The CDR3 coding sequence is TGTGCCAGCAGCTTTACAGGGGGCACGGTGTACTTC.

A single count supports this clone. The V call is TRBV19, the J call TRBJ2-6; TRBD1 matches 7 bases. The trim removed 7 bases at V and 0 bases at J, leaving 15 bases unmatched. Per the germline V gene, CDR1 is LNHDA and CDR2 is SQIVND (reference sequence). This CDR3 is 19 amino acids long. As DNA, the CDR3 is TGTGCCAGTACCGAAGATCCGGGACAGACCTTCTCTGGGGCCAACGTCCTGACTTTC. This encodes CASTEDPGQTFSGANVLTF.